The 17 T cell receptor beta chains below come from one sample, sequenced in a study of memory CD4+ T cells and cytomegalovirus serostatus. Single viable CD3+CD4+CD8-CD45RO+ cells were sorted as the memory CD4+ T cells. This table comes from immunoSEQ multiplex PCR, and its TCRdb copy is limited to in-frame clones, with some not included. This sample has 40,000 to 55,000 clones, with about 73% found just once. Material: memory CD4+ T cells from blood. The receptors derive from an adult in good health and CMV-seronegative.

V usage is TRBV5-4 and J usage is TRBJ2-1; 7 bases are a match to TRBD1. The CDR3 sequence is 15 residues long. After removal of 3 bases from V and 2 bases from J, the junction contained 5 bases not matched to a gene. CDR1 is SGHNT and CDR2 is YYREEE in the germline V gene (reference sequence). For the CDR3, the DNA is TGTGCCAGCAGCTCCCGGGACAGAGCCTACAATGAGCAGTTCTTC. It encodes CASSSRDRAYNEQFF.

This clone was found once. This chain links TRBV7-6 with TRBJ2-6; TRBD2 is a possible D gene (6 bases). Germline V gene data show CDR1 as SGHVS and CDR2 as FNYEAQ. The ends were cut back, 0 bases at V and 0 bases at J, with 12 bases in the middle. The CDR3 extends over 18 amino acids. In DNA form, the CDR3 reads TGTGCCAGCAGCTTAGCGCAGGGCGGGACCTCTGGGGCCAACGTCCTGACTTTC. This codes for CASSLAQGGTSGANVLTF.

This chain uses TRBV10-3 with TRBJ2-2; TRBD1 matches at 7 bases. V trimming: 11 bases; J trimming: 0 bases; junction bases outside the gene matches: 6. Looked up from germline, CDR1 is ENHRY and CDR2 is SYGVKD. The CDR3 has 14 residues. The CDR3, as DNA: TGTGCCGTCCCCGGGACAGCGAACACCGGGGAGCTGTTTTTT. Translation: CAVPGTANTGELFF.

V gene TRBV28 combines with J gene TRBJ2-1, with TRBD2 identical over 9 bases. V shed 4 bases and J 8 bases; nucleotides not matched to a gene: 15. The CDR3 consists of 17 residues. The germline V gene has CDR1 MDHEN and CDR2 SYDVKM. The CDR3: CASSSLSPGLASDEQFF. The CDR3 DNA reads TGTGCCAGCAGTTCCCTATCCCCGGGACTAGCAAGCGATGAGCAGTTCTTC.

The rearrangement joins TRBV27 to TRBJ1-1, with a possible D match to TRBD1 (5 bases). The CDR3 totals 14 residues. Germline V CDR1 and CDR2: MNHEY, SMNVEV (reference sequence). The germline V and J ends were trimmed by 5 bases and 3 bases, with 13 bases remaining between them. Here the CDR3 reads CASSTYGGHTEAFF. CDR3 in DNA: TGTGCCAGCAGTACCTACGGGGGTCACACTGAAGCTTTCTTT.

There are a few counts of this clone. V gene TRBV7-9 combines with J gene TRBJ1-1; no firm D call. The CDR3 extends over 13 amino acids. V lost 1 base and J lost 7, with 10 bases in between. CDR1 is SEHNR, CDR2 FQNEAQ, per germline (reference sequence). The DNA for the CDR3 is TGTGCCAGCAGCTTAGTTCCCGGGGTTGAAGCTTTCTTT. Its translation is CASSLVPGVEAFF.

The chain carries TRBV28 and TRBJ2-7, with TRBD2 as a possible D gene (5 bases). The CDR3 length is 11 residues. In germline, CDR1 is MDHEN, CDR2 SYDVKM. The CDR3 is CAIGGSYEQYF. The CDR3 nucleotides are TGTGCTATAGGAGGCTCCTACGAGCAGTACTTC.

The rearrangement uses TRBV7-3 and TRBJ2-3, with a weak D call TRBD2 (6 bases). V dropped 5 bases and J dropped 6 bases, with 15 bases sitting between them. Germline CDR1 reads SGHTA; CDR2 reads FQGTGA. This CDR3 has 14 residues. CDR3 bases: TGTGCCAGCAGCGCGACGAGGGCGGGGGATACGCAGTATTTT. It translates to CASSATRAGDTQYF.

This chain links TRBV18 with TRBJ2-1, with 8 bases lining up with TRBD2. Germline CDR1 and CDR2: KGHSH and LQKENI. The J segment lost 5 bases and the V segment lost 0 bases, leaving 9 bases of the junction unmatched. This CDR3 has 17 amino acids. The CDR3 DNA follows: TGTGCCAGCTCACCACCAGGAGGCGGGAGGCAACACAATGAGCAGTTCTTC. Translating gives CASSPPGGGRQHNEQFF.

The chain links TRBV11-2 to TRBJ1-1, with a possible D match to TRBD1 (5 bases). V shed 5 bases and J shed 5 bases, with 18 bases lying between them. Germline assignment: CDR1 SGHAT and CDR2 FQNNGV. This CDR3 has 15 residues. The CDR3 coding sequence is TGTGCCAGCAGCCGCGGTGCGGGGCGTCGAACTGAAGCTTTCTTT. Its protein product is CASSRGAGRRTEAFF.

This chain connects TRBV5-1 to TRBJ2-7; the match to TRBD1 covers 8 bases. Germline V gives CDR1 SGHRS, CDR2 YFSETQ. The ends lost 0 bases at V and 3 bases at J; junction bases unmatched: 8. This CDR3 is built from 16 residues. The DNA of the CDR3 is TGCGCCAGCAGCTTGGGACACACAGGGGGAGGCTACGAGCAGTACTTC. This gives the protein CASSLGHTGGGYEQYF.

The chain carries TRBV27 and TRBJ1-4; D is possibly TRBD1 (5 bases). The CDR3 is 15 amino acids. Trimming pared 2 bases from V and 8 bases from J, leaving 15 bases between. The germline V gene has CDR1 MNHEY and CDR2 SMNVEV (reference sequence). The DNA for the CDR3 is TGTGCCAGCAGTTTAGGGGCAGCCCGAGGCGAAAAACTGTTTTTT. Encoded protein: CASSLGAARGEKLFF.

Comments on this clone: Different DNA sequences within this sample yield the same CDR3. The J gene is TRBJ1-3, the V gene TRBV18; 10 bases map to TRBD1. J lost 1 base, V lost 3 bases, and 0 bases had no gene match. CDR3 length: 15 residues. Germline CDR1 reads KGHSH; CDR2 reads LQKENI. CDR3 residues: CASSPGQGSGNTIYF. CDR3 sequence (DNA): TGTGCCAGCTCACCGGGACAGGGGTCTGGAAACACCATATATTTT. Complete variable domain (other parts from reference TRBV18 and TRBJ1-3): NAGVMQNPRHLVRRRGQEARLRCSPMKGHSHVYWYRQLPEEGLKFMVYLQKENIIDESGMPKERFSAEFPKEGPSILRIQQVVRGDSAAYFCASSPGQGSGNTIYFGEGSWLTVV.

This clone showed up just a few times. The chain has TRBV28 and TRBJ1-1; D is possibly TRBD1 (5 bases). Trimming cost V 2 bases and J 4 bases, with 8 bases left between them. The germline gives CDR1 MDHEN, CDR2 SYDVKM. The CDR3 loop spans 13 amino acids. As DNA, the CDR3 is TGTGCCAGCAGTTTAGGGGCATTCACTGAAGCTTTCTTT. Translation: CASSLGAFTEAFF.

The rearrangement links TRBV9 to TRBJ2-5; 9 bases map to TRBD2. With V trimmed by 9 bases and J by 4 bases, 4 bases remained unmatched. The CDR3 contains 12 residues. From germline, CDR1 is SGDLS and CDR2 YYNGEE. CDR3 sequence (DNA): TGTGCCATTCTTAGCGGGAGAGAGACCCAGTACTTC. Residues: CAILSGRETQYF.

The V and J genes are TRBV30 and TRBJ2-3; TRBD1 is a possible D gene (6 bases). Germline lookup yields CDR1 GTSNPN and CDR2 SVGIG (reference sequence). Trimming took off 5 bases at V and 2 bases at J, with 17 bases between the two ends. There are 15 residues in the CDR3. The DNA of the CDR3 is TGTGCCTGGGCTACAGGGTCCCCATCCACAGATACGCAGTATTTT. Encoded protein: CAWATGSPSTDTQYF.

This chain uses TRBV28 with TRBJ1-4; D is perhaps TRBD1 (5 bases). Deletions cut 6 bases from V and 0 bases from J, with 14 bases between. Germline lookup yields CDR1 MDHEN and CDR2 SYDVKM. This CDR3 contains 16 residues. CDR3 coding DNA: TGTGCCAGCAGATGGGGGGTAGGGGCAACTAATGAAAAACTGTTTTTT. Its protein product is CASRWGVGATNEKLFF.